This passage covers 5 T cell receptor beta chains from one sample sequenced in a study of cytomegalovirus exposure and HLA in healthy donors. The method was immunoSEQ multiplex PCR; TCRdb's version includes in-frame clones alone and lacks a portion of them. The table lists 95,000 to 150,000 clones, 89% of them singletons, with 1.5% to 2.5% in the top ten. The sequencing input was PBMCs. The receptors come from a woman aged 18-30 years in good health and CMV-seronegative.

The chain joins TRBV15 to TRBJ2-7, with TRBD2 matching 10 bases. CDR3 length: 16 amino acids. CDR1 and CDR2 (germline): LNHNV, YYDKDF (reference sequence). Trimming at V came to 0 bases and at J to 7 bases, leaving 9 bases not matched to a gene. CDR3 in amino acids: CATSRDVLAGVWEQYF. The CDR3 DNA reads as TGTGCCACCAGCAGAGATGTGCTAGCGGGAGTTTGGGAGCAGTACTTC.

This sequence joins TRBV9 and TRBJ2-2; 9 bases match TRBD2. CDR3 length: 16 amino acids. Losses at the gene ends were 0 bases for V and 7 bases for J; bases not matched to a gene: 7. Looked up from germline, CDR1 is SGDLS and CDR2 is YYNGEE. The CDR3 region is CASSVALAGRGGELFF. Here the CDR3 DNA reads TGTGCCAGCAGCGTAGCCCTAGCGGGGCGTGGCGGGGAGCTGTTTTTT.

The rearrangement joins TRBV11-3 to TRBJ2-3; 16 bases are a match to TRBD2. This CDR3 has 18 residues. V gave up 3 bases and J gave up 5 bases; unmatched junction bases: 8. Germline V gene lookup returns CDR1 SGHNT and CDR2 YENEEA. CDR3 protein: CASSLGLAGGPGIDTQYF. CDR3 nucleotide sequence: TGTGCCAGCAGCTTGGGACTAGCGGGAGGGCCGGGGATAGATACGCAGTATTTT.

This chain links TRBV7-9 with TRBJ2-3; the D gene is possibly TRBD2 (5 bases). Germline loops: CDR1 SEHNR, CDR2 FQNEAQ (reference sequence). The length of the CDR3 is 12 residues. V lost 4 bases to trimming and J lost 5 bases, with 7 bases between them. The DNA of the CDR3 is TGTGCCAGCAGCTACGGGAAAGATACGCAGTATTTT. The encoded protein is CASSYGKDTQYF.

The CDR3 region has the DNA TGCAGCGTCCCTGGGCTGAACACCGGGGAGCTGTTTTTT. Residues: CSVPGLNTGELFF. J is TRBJ2-2 and V is TRBV29-1; D remains unclear. V was trimmed by 6 bases and J by 1 base, leaving 9 bases between them. CDR1 SQVTM and CDR2 ANQGSEA come from the germline V gene. The CDR3 has 13 amino acids.